This T cell receptor beta chain was recorded in a study of shared clonotypes between healthy human individuals. The study, taken as a whole, reports: A reduction in generation probabilities was seen for non-shared clonotypes relative to those shared by all four donors. When naive CD4 clonotypes were compared across a handful of donors, around 5% were shared.

Assay: immunoSEQ multiplex PCR; the TCRdb copy retains only in-frame clones and omits some. The sample lists some 2 million clones, about 95% occurring once. V lost 3 bases, J lost 7 bases, and 7 bases stayed unmatched. Germline CDR1 SGHRS, CDR2 YFSETQ. The CDR3 sequence is 15 residues long. Comments on this clone: The antigen is undetermined.

Naive CD8 cells comprised CD45RO-negative, CCR7-positively selected cells, excluding terminally differentiated effector memory CD45RA+ cells. Donors comprised only Caucasian adults living in Nashville, Tennessee. The genes are TRBV5-1 and TRBJ2-1; TRBD2 aligns across 10 bases. The sequence derives from a young man in good health. Sequenced sample: naive CD8+ T cells sorted from blood. The CDR3 spells CASSSPSGGGNEQFF. CDR3 in DNA: TGCGCCAGCAGCTCACCTAGCGGGGGAGGGAATGAGCAGTTCTTC.